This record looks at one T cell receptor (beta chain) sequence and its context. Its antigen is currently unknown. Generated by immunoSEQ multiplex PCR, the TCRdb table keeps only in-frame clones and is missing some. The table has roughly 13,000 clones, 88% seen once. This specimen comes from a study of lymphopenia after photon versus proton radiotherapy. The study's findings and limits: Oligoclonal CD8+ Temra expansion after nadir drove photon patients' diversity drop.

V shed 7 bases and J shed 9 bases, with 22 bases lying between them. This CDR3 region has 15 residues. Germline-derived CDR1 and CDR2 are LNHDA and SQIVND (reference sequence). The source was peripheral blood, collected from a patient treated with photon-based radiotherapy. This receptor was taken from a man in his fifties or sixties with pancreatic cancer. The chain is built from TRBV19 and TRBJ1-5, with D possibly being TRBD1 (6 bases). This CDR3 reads CASKVKVGAYGPQHF. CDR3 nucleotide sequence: TGTGCCAGTAAGGTGAAAGTGGGGGCCTATGGGCCCCAGCATTTT. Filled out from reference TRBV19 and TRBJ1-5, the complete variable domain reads DGGITQSPKYLFRKEGQNVTLSCEQNLNHDAMYWYRQDPGQGLRLIYYSQIVNDFQKGDIAEGYSVSREKKESFPLTVTSAQKNPTAFYLCASKVKVGAYGPQHFGDGTRLSIL.